The 15 T cell receptor beta chains below come from one sample, sequenced in a study of shared clonotypes between healthy human individuals (dated by TCRdb to the early 2020s). Library construction relied on the immunoSEQ multiplex PCR assay. In TCRdb, the immuneACCESS table is reduced to in-frame sequences with V and J assigned. These tables do not hold every clone; where another copy was compared, an unresolved V gene accounts for under half, and the others remain unexplained. Present in this sample are approximately 2,000,000 clones, roughly 93% of which were seen just once. The ten largest clonotypes hold roughly 1.7% of the sample. CD8 naive samples consisted of CD45RO-negative cells that were positively selected for CCR7, yielding a CD45RA+CCR7+ population without TemRA cells. The sequenced material came from naive CD8+ T cells from PBMCs. Read against the paper, the sample's cell subset or site label means: CD45RA+CCR7+. These receptors came from a man younger than 35 in good health. Some clones in this sample may be carry-over from other donors' samples.

This chain connects TRBV6-5 to TRBJ2-7, with TRBD1 matching 9 bases. Germline V gene data show CDR1 as MNHEY and CDR2 as SVGAGI. The trim removed 5 bases at V and 6 bases at J, leaving 8 bases unmatched. CDR3 length: 14 residues. The CDR3 is CASSNPGQGPEQYF. The DNA of the CDR3 is TGTGCCAGCAGTAATCCGGGACAGGGACCCGAGCAGTACTTC.

Note on this clone: This sample includes further DNA sequences coding for the same CDR3. The chain uses TRBV30 and TRBJ2-7; D is possibly TRBD2 (5 bases). The CDR3 spans 12 residues. From germline, CDR1 is GTSNPN and CDR2 SVGIG (reference sequence). Trimming left V 0 bases short and J 3 bases short, with 6 bases between. The CDR3 spells CAWSVGSYEQYF. CDR3 nucleotide sequence: TGTGCCTGGAGTGTTGGGAGCTACGAGCAGTACTTC.

The chain recombines TRBV9 with TRBJ2-2; the match to TRBD2 covers 9 bases. Germline values: CDR1 SGDLS, CDR2 YYNGEE. V shed 1 base and J 5 bases; nucleotides not matched to a gene: 9. The CDR3 is 17 amino acids. The CDR3 sequence: CASSVSISGSNTGELFF. In DNA form, the CDR3 reads TGTGCCAGCAGCGTATCGATTAGCGGGAGTAATACCGGGGAGCTGTTTTTT.

The chain recombines TRBV5-1 with TRBJ2-1; weak D call: TRBD1 (6 bases). V was trimmed by 1 base and J by 9 bases, leaving 17 bases between them. CDR1 SGHRS and CDR2 YFSETQ come from the germline V gene. The CDR3 is 15 amino acids. CDR3 sequence reads: CASSLLGGVGVEQFF. The CDR3 DNA sequence: TGCGCCAGCAGCTTGTTAGGGGGAGTTGGAGTTGAGCAGTTCTTC.

The gene calls are TRBV4-1 and TRBJ2-7; 11 nucleotides line up with TRBD2. The junction had 9 bases not matched to a gene; V was cut back by 4 bases and J by 1 base. This CDR3 has 17 residues. CDR1 MGHRA and CDR2 YSYEKL come from the germline V gene. CDR3 residues: CASSLHLPSGRSYEQYF. CDR3 bases: TGCGCCAGCAGCCTCCACCTTCCTAGCGGGAGGTCCTACGAGCAGTACTTC.

This chain joins TRBV28 and TRBJ2-1; 9 nucleotides agree with TRBD2. The CDR3 is 16 amino acids. V dropped 6 bases and J dropped 1; count of bases not matched to a gene: 7. CDR1 MDHEN and CDR2 SYDVKM come from the germline V gene. The chain's CDR3 is CASSLKTSGSYNEQFF. CDR3 in DNA: TGTGCCAGCAGCCTTAAGACTAGCGGATCCTACAATGAGCAGTTCTTC.

The chain carries TRBV7-8 and TRBJ2-7; D gene unclear. The ends were cut back, 5 bases at V and 3 bases at J, with 14 bases in the middle. Germline values: CDR1 SGHVS, CDR2 FQNEAQ. The CDR3 has 14 residues. The CDR3 protein is CASSPKGIRYEQYF. In nucleotides, the CDR3 is TGTGCCAGCAGCCCTAAGGGTATCCGCTACGAGCAGTACTTC.

This chain connects TRBV5-1 to TRBJ1-2, with 8 positions matching TRBD1. The ends lost 3 bases at V and 4 bases at J; junction bases unmatched: 11. The CDR3 has 16 amino acids. Germline-derived CDR1 and CDR2 are SGHRS and YFSETQ. The CDR3 region is CASSSPGDRGGYGYTF. CDR3 DNA sequence: TGCGCCAGCAGCTCCCCTGGTGACAGGGGCGGCTATGGCTACACCTTC.

The CDR3 loop is CAIKGGKDEQYF. The CDR3 coding sequence is TGTGCCATCAAGGGGGGAAAGGACGAGCAGTACTTC. V and J are TRBV10-3 and TRBJ2-7; the D gene could be TRBD1 or TRBD2 (6 bases each). This CDR3 has 12 residues. The germline CDR1 and CDR2 sequences are ENHRY and SYGVKD. With 7 bases removed from V and 5 bases from J, the gap between germline ends came to 12 bases.

This chain uses TRBV11-3 with TRBJ2-1; the match to TRBD2 covers 15 bases. The germline V gene has CDR1 SGHNT and CDR2 YENEEA. The CDR3 is made up of 18 amino acids. V shed 3 bases and J 9 bases; nucleotides not matched to a gene: 12. For the CDR3, the DNA is TGTGCCAGCAGCTTGGGGGGGACTAGCGGGAGGAGGACAGGTGAGCAGTTCTTC. Translation gives CASSLGGTSGRRTGEQFF.

This clone was seen a single time. The chain has TRBV30 and TRBJ2-7, with no clear D. V lost 0 bases and J 4 bases, leaving 13 bases between the germline ends. The CDR3 loop spans 14 amino acids. Germline CDR1 is GTSNPN and CDR2 is SVGIG (reference sequence). CDR3 amino acids: CAWSVGGFNYEQYF. The CDR3 DNA reads TGTGCCTGGAGTGTAGGTGGTTTTAATTACGAGCAGTACTTC.

This chain joins TRBV27 and TRBJ2-7; D is perhaps TRBD2 (5 bases). CDR3 length: 15 residues. CDR1 and CDR2 from the germline V gene are MNHEY and SMNVEV (reference sequence). With 0 bases removed from V and 0 bases from J, the gap between germline ends came to 9 bases. CDR3: CASSLSLGSSYEQYF. The CDR3 DNA follows: TGTGCCAGCAGTTTATCTCTGGGGAGCTCCTACGAGCAGTACTTC.

The rearrangement uses TRBV9 and TRBJ2-1; no clear D gene. The CDR3 sequence is 14 residues long. Trimming removed 2 bases from V and 0 bases from J, with 6 bases in between. Germline V gene lookup returns CDR1 SGDLS and CDR2 YYNGEE. The CDR3 DNA is TGTGCCAGCAGCGTGACAACCTCCTACAATGAGCAGTTCTTC. Amino acids: CASSVTTSYNEQFF.

The rearrangement uses TRBV27 and TRBJ2-1; 8 bases match TRBD1. In germline, CDR1 is MNHEY, CDR2 SMNVEV (reference sequence). Unmatched junction bases numbered 16, after V lost 6 bases and J lost 3 bases. CDR3 size: 18 residues. CDR3 nucleotides: TGTGCCAGCAGCCAATTCCATGTTTCCGGGACAGGCTACAATGAGCAGTTCTTC. Its protein product is CASSQFHVSGTGYNEQFF.

This clone has a handful of counts. The V gene is TRBV20-1, the J gene TRBJ1-1; no firm D call. The CDR3 contains 11 residues. V lost 2 bases and J 8 bases, leaving 9 bases between the germline ends. The germline V gene encodes CDR1 DFQATT and CDR2 SNEGSKA (reference sequence). The CDR3 coding sequence is TGCAGTGCTAGATCCGAAACCGAAGCTTTCTTT. It yields the protein CSARSETEAFF.